The present TCR beta chain was sequenced within a study of blood T cell repertoires in COVID-19. On the study more broadly: Material from acute and convalescent COVID-19 was sourced from the United States, Italy and Spain. In each case, the material was cDNA or gDNA derived from T cells, B-cell-depleted T cells, or PBMCs.

As handled by the study authors: How many nucleated cells were present was estimated from reference gene primer amplification. Only in-frame clones appear in the TCRdb table, and some are missing; sequencing was by immunoSEQ multiplex PCR. V, J and clone size reflect that table, while D and trimming were determined from the DNA. Of about 120,000 clones in the sample, 87% were seen once. V was trimmed by 5 bases and J by 0 bases, leaving 10 bases between them. CDR3 size: 15 residues. CDR1 is SEHNR, CDR2 FQNEAQ, per germline (reference sequence). What was sequenced was peripheral blood. This chain links TRBV7-9 with TRBJ1-4; possibly TRBD1 for D (6 bases). The receptor's source is a human donor in a cohort sampled during active COVID-19. CDR3 sequence: CASSDRQATNEKLFF. CDR3 bases: TGTGCCAGCAGCGACCGACAGGCAACTAATGAAAAACTGTTTTTT.